One sample yielded the 19 T cell receptor beta chains listed below, sequenced in a study of cytomegalovirus exposure and HLA in healthy donors. A multiplex PCR was run with 60 Vbeta primers and 13 Jbeta primers. Generated by immunoSEQ multiplex PCR, the TCRdb table keeps only in-frame clones and is missing some. In the table there are 95,000 to 150,000 clones, 8% to 11% of which are singletons. The sequencing sample was made of PBMCs. The origin of the receptors is a woman between 18 and 29 years old in good health and CMV-seropositive.

The chain carries TRBV5-4 and TRBJ2-2, with a tentative D call TRBD2 (5 bases). Germline V gene lookup returns CDR1 SGHNT and CDR2 YYREEE (reference sequence). The CDR3 loop spans 14 amino acids. V dropped 0 bases and J dropped 6 bases, with 9 bases sitting between them. The CDR3 spells CASSLGLSPGELFF. DNA of the CDR3: TGTGCCAGCAGCTTGGGACTATCACCCGGGGAGCTGTTTTTT.

This clone has a handful of counts. The CDR3 reads CASSKGGNDEQFF. DNA for the CDR3: TGTGCCAGCAGCAAAGGGGGTAACGATGAGCAGTTCTTC. This chain links TRBV11-3 with TRBJ2-1, with a tentative D call TRBD1 (6 bases). Trimming took off 5 bases at V and 8 bases at J, with 13 bases between the two ends. The CDR3 sequence is 13 residues long. Germline-derived CDR1 and CDR2 are SGHNT and YENEEA. The variable domain in full, completed from reference TRBV11-3 and TRBJ2-1, reads EAGVVQSPRYKIIEKKQPVAFWCNPISGHNTLYWYLQNLGQGPELLIRYENEEAVDDSQLPKDRFSAERLKGVDSTLKIQPAELGDSAVYLCASSKGGNDEQFFGPGTRLTVL.

The V gene is TRBV10-3, the J gene TRBJ2-3; D is ambiguous. This CDR3 is 17 amino acids long. Between the trimmed V and J ends, which lost 0 bases and 2 bases, there was a span of 15 bases. Germline CDR1 reads ENHRY; CDR2 reads SYGVKD. CDR3 DNA: TGTGCCATCAGTGAGTCGACGACACCGAAAACCACAGATACGCAGTATTTT. It encodes CAISESTTPKTTDTQYF.

V gene TRBV30 combines with J gene TRBJ1-5; the D is unclear. The CDR3 sequence is 14 residues long. Germline V gene lookup returns CDR1 GTSNPN and CDR2 SVGIG (reference sequence). Trimming left V 2 bases short and J 0 bases short, with 8 bases between. DNA of the CDR3: TGTGCCTGGAGTCGGAGCAATAGCAATCAGCCCCAGCATTTT. Amino acid sequence: CAWSRSNSNQPQHF.

This chain connects TRBV11-3 to TRBJ1-2; TRBD1 matches 8 bases. The J segment lost 4 bases and the V segment lost 4 bases, leaving 8 bases of the junction unmatched. CDR1 is SGHNT, CDR2 YENEEA, per germline. CDR3 length: 15 residues. The CDR3 DNA sequence: TGTGCCAGCAGCTCCGGACAGGGCGCTAGCTATGGCTACACCTTC. Amino acids: CASSSGQGASYGYTF.

V and J are TRBV7-2 and TRBJ1-5; D is unresolved. V lost 1 base and J lost 1, with 8 bases in between. CDR3 length: 15 amino acids. Per germline, CDR1 SGHTA and CDR2 FQGNSA. The CDR3 nucleotides are TGTGCCAGCAGCTTAGGGCGGGCCAGCAATCAGCCCCAGCATTTT. As protein: CASSLGRASNQPQHF.

The chain combines TRBV28 with TRBJ2-3; D gene uncertain. CDR1 and CDR2 (germline): MDHEN, SYDVKM. The germline V and J ends were trimmed by 7 bases and 6 bases, with 11 bases remaining between them. This CDR3 has 12 amino acids. The CDR3 here is CASTPTRDTQYF. CDR3 DNA sequence: TGTGCCAGCACCCCCACCCGGGATACGCAGTATTTT.

V usage is TRBV30 and J usage is TRBJ2-4; 7 bases agree with TRBD1. The V gene's germline CDR1 is GTSNPN and CDR2 SVGIG (reference sequence). This CDR3 spans 14 amino acids. V was clipped by 4 bases and J by 3 bases; unmatched bases: 6. The DNA for the CDR3 is TGTGCCTGGAACCAGGGGGTGGGCAAAAACATTCAGTACTTC. Its protein product is CAWNQGVGKNIQYF.

This chain uses TRBV7-9 with TRBJ2-5; D unclear. Gene TRBJ2-7 matches the end of the DNA better, so the J call may be wrong. The CDR3 runs 13 residues. CDR1 and CDR2 (germline): SEHNR, FQNEAQ (reference sequence). The CDR3 DNA follows: TGTGCCAGCAGCTTCCGACCCCACTACGAGCAGTACTTC. Translation: CASSFRPHYEQYF.

V is TRBV2 and J is TRBJ1-2; tentative D call: TRBD1 (6 bases). The germline V and J ends were trimmed by 2 bases and 3 bases, with 7 bases remaining between them. The CDR3 sequence is 13 residues long. Germline V gene data show CDR1 as SNHLY and CDR2 as FYNNEI. CDR3 nucleotides: TGTGCCAGCAGTGAACAGGGGTACTATGGCTACACCTTC. Amino acids: CASSEQGYYGYTF.

The CDR3 spells CASSATDSNQPQHF. The CDR3 bases are TGTGCCAGTAGTGCGACAGATAGCAATCAGCCCCAGCATTTT. The V gene is TRBV19, the J gene TRBJ1-5, with D possibly TRBD1 on 5 matching bases. CDR1 is LNHDA, CDR2 SQIVND, per germline (reference sequence). Between the trimmed V and J ends, which lost 5 bases and 0 bases, there was a span of 8 bases. This CDR3 is built from 14 residues.

The rearrangement links TRBV29-1 to TRBJ1-4; 10 bases line up with TRBD1. Germline V gene sequence: CDR1 SQVTM, CDR2 ANQGSEA. The CDR3 is 14 amino acids. V dropped 4 bases and J dropped 7; count of bases not matched to a gene: 6. CDR3 nucleotide sequence: TGCAGCGTTGGGGCAGGGACAGGGGTTGAAAAACTGTTTTTT. This gives the protein CSVGAGTGVEKLFF.

This clone has only a few counts. This chain uses TRBV7-2 with TRBJ2-2, with a weak D call TRBD1 (6 bases). This CDR3 has 15 amino acids. In germline, CDR1 is SGHTA, CDR2 FQGNSA. Trimming took off 5 bases at V and 5 bases at J, with 15 bases between the two ends. The CDR3 reads CASSPAPQGTGELFF. CDR3 DNA sequence: TGTGCCAGCAGCCCGGCTCCACAGGGAACCGGGGAGCTGTTTTTT.

The chain is built from TRBV19 and TRBJ1-5; 7 bases are shared with TRBD1. V lost 7 bases to trimming and J lost 4 bases; unmatched junction nucleotides: 16. Germline V gene sequence: CDR1 LNHDA, CDR2 SQIVND (reference sequence). The CDR3 length is 17 residues. DNA of the CDR3: TGTGCCAGTACGCCCCGGTTCGGACAGGTAGAGAATCAGCCCCAGCATTTT. Translation: CASTPRFGQVENQPQHF.

The chain recombines TRBV7-3 with TRBJ2-1; the D gene is possibly TRBD2 (7 bases). Looked up from germline, CDR1 is SGHTA and CDR2 is FQGTGA. The V gene lost 5 bases and the J gene lost 3 bases, with 17 bases spanning the gap. This CDR3 has 16 amino acids. CDR3 DNA sequence: TGTGCCAGCAGCCCAATTGGGGGGGGCGTCTACAATGAGCAGTTCTTC. It codes for CASSPIGGGVYNEQFF. Complete variable domain (other parts from reference TRBV7-3 and TRBJ2-1): GAGVSQTPSNKVTEKGKYVELRCDPISGHTALYWYRQSLGQGPEFLIYFQGTGAADDSGLPNDRFFAVRPEGSVSTLKIQRTERGDSAVYLCASSPIGGGVYNEQFFGPGTRLTVL.

J is TRBJ1-1 and V is TRBV29-1, with 10 bases identical to TRBD1. J was trimmed by 8 bases and V by 5 bases; bases with no gene match: 5. Germline V lookup: CDR1 SQVTM, CDR2 ANQGSEA. This CDR3 region has 12 residues. CDR3 in amino acids: CSVTQGQGEAFF. As DNA, the CDR3 is TGCAGCGTTACCCAGGGACAGGGGGAAGCTTTCTTT.

This sequence joins TRBV6-5 and TRBJ2-7, with a weak D call TRBD1 (5 bases). V was pared by 0 bases and J by 2 bases, with 8 bases between. The germline V gene has CDR1 MNHEY and CDR2 SVGAGI. CDR3 length: 14 amino acids. The CDR3 protein is CASSYSRTPYEQYF. The DNA of the CDR3 is TGTGCCAGCAGTTACTCGAGGACACCCTACGAGCAGTACTTC.

This CDR3 reads CASSLGRWTSSSGELFF. CDR3 coding DNA: TGTGCCAGCAGCTTGGGGCGGTGGACTAGCTCCTCCGGGGAGCTGTTTTTT. The chain employs TRBV5-4 and TRBJ2-2; 8 bases map to TRBD2. V gave up 0 bases and J gave up 6 bases; unmatched junction bases: 10. The CDR3 has 17 amino acids. Germline lookup yields CDR1 SGHNT and CDR2 YYREEE (reference sequence).

In its sample, this clone was seen a few times. The gene calls are TRBV18 and TRBJ1-1; a possible D gene is TRBD1 (6 bases). The V gene's germline CDR1 is KGHSH and CDR2 LQKENI. The CDR3 is 14 amino acids. V gave up 0 bases and J gave up 1 base, with 6 bases separating them. This CDR3 is CASSPPDRNTEAFF. Written as DNA, the CDR3 is TGTGCCAGCTCACCACCGGACAGGAACACTGAAGCTTTCTTT.